The 23 T cell receptor beta chains below come from one sample, sequenced in a study of tumor-infiltrating lymphocytes in primary liver carcinoma. Production of TCR beta cDNA used around 460 ng total RNA together with a constant-region primer. TCR beta libraries came from three nested multiplex PCR rounds using slightly modified ARM-PCR. The first two PCR rounds used TRBV1-TRBV30 primers with a Cbeta primer, nine to ten cycles each. Each CDR3 protein is one row after TCRdb ran MiXCR on the multiplex PCR reads. The sample lists approximately 300,000 distinct CDR3 sequences, over 55% occurring once. The source of the blood RNA was unsorted whole blood, and germline DNA was extracted as well. Sequenced input: peripheral blood. These receptors came from a man aged 40-49 years with primary liver carcinoma and hepatitis B virus infection.

About this clonotype: The junction and the germline gene differ at one end; a read error may be behind it. This rearrangement joins TRBV12-3 or TRBV12-4 to TRBJ2-1, with a tentative D call TRBD1 (6 bases). The CDR3 spans 14 residues. The CDR3 loop is CAISLLPLDSKQFF. As DNA, the CDR3 is TGTGCCATCAGTTTATTACCCCTGGACAGCAAACAGTTCTTC.

In regard to this clonotype: Being one base from a much bigger clone, this may be a read error. The genes are TRBV4-2 and TRBJ2-6; maybe TRBD1 (6 bases). The CDR3 consists of 19 residues. Germline loops: CDR1 LGHNA, CDR2 YNFKEQ. The CDR3 sequence: CASSQDPGHYSSGANILTF. Here the CDR3 DNA reads TGTGCCAGCAGCCAAGATCCGGGACATTACAGCTCTGGGGCCAACATCCTGACTTTC.

A single count supports this clonotype. J is TRBJ1-2 and V is TRBV7-9; the D is unclear. CDR1 and CDR2 (germline): SEHNR, FQNEAQ (reference sequence). The CDR3 has 16 residues. Trimming pared 7 bases from V and 1 base from J, leaving 19 bases between. CDR3 nucleotide sequence: TGTGCCAGCACCTGGGCAGGAGTCACTAGTAACTATGGCTACACCTTC. It codes for CASTWAGVTSNYGYTF. Combining the CDR3 with reference TRBV7-9 and TRBJ1-2 gives the whole variable domain DTGVSQNPRHKITKRGQNVTFRCDPISEHNRLYWYRQTLGQGPEFLTYFQNEAQLEKSRLLSDRFSAERPKGSFSTLEIQRTEQGDSAMYLCASTWAGVTSNYGYTFGSGTRLTVV.

This clonotype showed up just a few times. It may be a read error: a sequence one base away is much more abundant. The chain has TRBV5-5 and TRBJ1-4; D perhaps matches TRBD1 (5 bases). CDR1 SGHKS and CDR2 YYEKEE come from the germline V gene (reference sequence). This CDR3 comprises 18 residues. Trimming shortened V by 2 bases and J by 4 bases, and 21 bases separated the two germline ends. Written as DNA, the CDR3 is TGTGCCAGCAGCTTTCGGGCGTCATCGGGACTCAGTAATGAAAAACTGTTTTTT. Its protein is CASSFRASSGLSNEKLFF.

This clonotype was observed at least ten times. The V gene is TRBV6-5, the J gene TRBJ1-2, with 7 bases fitting TRBD1. The CDR3 has 13 amino acids. Trimming took 8 bases from V and 9 from J; bases not matched to a gene: 12. Germline V gives CDR1 MNHEY, CDR2 SVGAGI. The CDR3 DNA sequence: TGTGCCAGCTCTATGGACAGGTCTGGGCGCTACACCTTC. It specifies CASSMDRSGRYTF.

A note on this clonotype: A junction boundary mismatches the germline segment, possibly from a read error. The chain has TRBV5-1 and TRBJ2-7; 11 bases map to TRBD1. The CDR3 is made up of 14 amino acids. CDR1 is SGHRS, CDR2 YFSETQ, per germline. The CDR3 is CASSRTGGSYVQYF. CDR3 nucleotides: TGCGCCAGCAGCCGGACAGGGGGCTCCTACGTGCAGTACTTC.

Notes on this clonotype: Given a much more abundant clone one base away, this may be a read error. The chain joins TRBV5-6 to TRBJ2-1, with a tentative D call TRBD1 (5 bases). V lost 7 bases and J 0 bases, leaving 11 bases between the germline ends. CDR3 length equals 14 residues. Germline-derived CDR1 and CDR2 are SGHDT and YYEEEE. This CDR3 is CASPLDSSYNEQFF. DNA of the CDR3: TGTGCCAGCCCCCTCGACAGCTCCTACAATGAGCAGTTCTTC.

This clonotype showed up many times. V gene TRBV10-3 combines with J gene TRBJ1-6; no clear D. The CDR3 has 12 residues. Germline CDR1 ENHRY, CDR2 SYGVKD. Trimming pared 4 bases from V and 10 bases from J, leaving 8 bases between. In nucleotides, the CDR3 is TGTGCCATCAGTGCGGCAGAGTCACCCCTCCACTTT. It translates to CAISAAESPLHF.

This clonotype was seen a handful of times. The chain couples TRBV5-1 to TRBJ2-5, with D unclear. In germline, CDR1 is SGHRS, CDR2 YFSETQ. Deletions cut 4 bases from V and 1 base from J, with 17 bases between. This CDR3 region has 16 residues. The CDR3: CASSRHGQRTQETQYF. The CDR3, as DNA: TGCGCCAGCAGCCGTCACGGCCAGCGCACCCAAGAGACCCAGTACTTC.

This clonotype was picked up many times. The chain carries TRBV4-1 and TRBJ2-7, with TRBD1 matching 7 bases. From germline, CDR1 is MGHRA and CDR2 YSYEKL. After removal of 3 bases from V and 5 bases from J, the junction contained 13 bases not matched to a gene. There are 16 residues in the CDR3. The CDR3 nucleotides are TGCGCCAGCAGCCAGGGACCGACAGGGAAGGGGGACGAGCAGTACTTC. Translating it yields CASSQGPTGKGDEQYF.

Only one count was recorded for this clonotype. One end of the junction fails to match germline, which may point to a read error. The rearrangement uses TRBV28 and TRBJ2-7; TRBD2 matches at 11 bases. The germline gives CDR1 MDHEN, CDR2 SYDVKM. CDR3 length equals 15 residues. CDR3 DNA: TGTGCCAGGAGTTTTTCCGGGACTAGCGGCTACGAGCAGTACTTC. Amino acids: CARSFSGTSGYEQYF.

This clonotype was seen only a few times. The J gene is TRBJ1-4, the V gene TRBV5-1, with D possibly TRBD1 on 6 matching bases. Trimming took 6 bases from V and 8 from J, leaving 14 bases between them. The CDR3 is 13 residues long. Germline V gene lookup returns CDR1 SGHRS and CDR2 YFSETQ. The CDR3 region has the DNA TGCGCCAGCAAACAGGGTGAGGTGGAAAAACTGTTTTTT. Its protein is CASKQGEVEKLFF.

The chain has TRBV24-1 and TRBJ2-7; 8 bases are shared with TRBD2. Germline CDR1 and CDR2: KGHDR and SFDVKD. The CDR3 loop spans 14 amino acids. Trimming cost V 4 bases and J 5 bases; bases outside gene matches: 6. CDR3 residues: CATSDPSGLDEQYF. CDR3 nucleotides: TGTGCCACCAGTGACCCCTCGGGACTAGACGAGCAGTACTTC.

The chain has TRBV11-3 and TRBJ2-7, with a possible D match to TRBD1 (6 bases). From germline, CDR1 is SGHNT and CDR2 YENEEA. Trimming took off 7 bases at V and 1 base at J, with 14 bases between the two ends. The CDR3 loop spans 14 amino acids. CDR3 in amino acids: CASNNTGLSYEQYF. The CDR3 region has the DNA TGTGCCAGCAACAACACAGGGCTATCCTACGAGCAGTACTTC.

This clonotype appeared many times. The gene calls are TRBV6-5 and TRBJ2-7, with D unresolved. V lost 4 bases to trimming and J lost 5 bases, with 6 bases between them. Germline values: CDR1 MNHEY, CDR2 SVGAGI. The CDR3 length is 11 residues. The chain's CDR3 is CASSSAHEQYF. The CDR3 DNA reads as TGTGCCAGCAGTTCCGCTCACGAGCAGTACTTC.

For this clonotype: The junction and the germline gene differ at one end; a read error may be behind it. V usage is TRBV24-1 and J usage is TRBJ2-7, with D unclear. Per the germline V gene, CDR1 is KGHDR and CDR2 is SFDVKD. The CDR3 contains 14 residues. CDR3 nucleotide sequence: TGTGCCTCCAGTGATTTGGGCGCCGGCGGCGAGCAGTACTTC. This gives the protein CASSDLGAGGEQYF.

A few counts support this clonotype. The rearrangement joins TRBV18 to TRBJ2-5, with TRBD2 matching 8 bases. Unmatched junction bases numbered 5, after V lost 3 bases and J lost 2 bases. Germline assignment: CDR1 KGHSH and CDR2 LQKENI. The CDR3 consists of 15 residues. The CDR3 loop reads CASSPLSGAQETQYF. CDR3 DNA: TGTGCCAGCTCACCCCTTAGCGGGGCGCAAGAGACCCAGTACTTC.

In this sample, this clonotype turned up many times. This chain uses TRBV10-3 with TRBJ2-1; 7 bases map to TRBD1. Germline-derived CDR1 and CDR2 are ENHRY and SYGVKD. The CDR3 is made up of 16 amino acids. V shed 7 bases, J shed 0 bases, and the junction held 9 bases outside the gene matches. The CDR3 reads CAIKGGRGNSYNEQFF. DNA for the CDR3: TGTGCCATCAAAGGGGGCAGAGGGAACTCCTACAATGAGCAGTTCTTC.

This clonotype appeared many times. The chain joins TRBV11-2 to TRBJ2-1; 8 bases agree with TRBD2. Unmatched junction bases numbered 7, after V lost 1 base and J lost 5 bases. The CDR3 is 16 amino acids. The germline CDR1 and CDR2 sequences are SGHAT and FQNNGV. The CDR3 DNA follows: TGTGCCAGCAGCTTAGTGCCTAGCGGGCTTAACAATGAGCAGTTCTTC. Translated: CASSLVPSGLNNEQFF.

A remark on this clonotype: One junction end does not reproduce the germline sequence, and a read error may be involved. The rearrangement uses TRBV12-3 or TRBV12-4 and TRBJ2-2; 14 positions match TRBD2. The CDR3 has 13 residues. In nucleotides, the CDR3 is TGCACCAGCTCCGGGACTAGCGGGAGAGAGCTGTTCTTT. Translation: CTSSGTSGRELFF.

In the case of this clonotype: This may arise from a read error, as a much more abundant clone is one base away. The V gene is TRBV29-1, the J gene TRBJ2-7, with no clear D. This CDR3 is 11 amino acids long. Germline CDR1 is SQVTM and CDR2 is ANQGSEA. The CDR3 nucleotides are TGCAGCTTTGAAGCAGCCTACGAGCAGTACTTC. Its protein is CSFEAAYEQYF.

This chain links TRBV28 with TRBJ2-6, with D perhaps matching TRBD1 or TRBD2 (5 bases each). The CDR3 covers 15 residues. Trimming took 2 bases from V and 5 from J, leaving 10 bases between them. Germline V gene sequence: CDR1 MDHEN, CDR2 SYDVKM. The CDR3 DNA sequence: TGTGCCAGCAGTTTAGAGGGGCTTAGGGCCAACGTCCTGACTTTC. It codes for CASSLEGLRANVLTF. The whole variable domain, filled in from reference TRBV28 and TRBJ2-6, reads DVKVTQSSRYLVKRTGEKVFLECVQDMDHENMFWYRQDPGLGLRLIYFSYDVKMKEKGDIPEGYSVSREKKERFSLILESASTNQTSMYLCASSLEGLRANVLTFGAGSRLTVL.

The chain couples TRBV5-1 to TRBJ2-5; perhaps TRBD2 as D (6 bases). Trimming removed 5 bases from V and 5 bases from J, with 16 bases in between. CDR3 length: 14 residues. Germline values: CDR1 SGHRS, CDR2 YFSETQ. CDR3 coding DNA: TGCGCCAGCAGGACTAGAGGGAGCACGGAGACCCAGTACTTC. This gives the protein CASRTRGSTETQYF. The full variable domain, with the rest looked up from reference TRBV5-1 and TRBJ2-5, is KAGVTQTPRYLIKTRGQQVTLSCSPISGHRSVSWYQQTPGQGLQFLFEYFSETQRNKGNFPGRFSGRQFSNSRSEMNVSTLELGDSALYLCASRTRGSTETQYFGPGTRLLVL.